Listed here are 9 T cell receptor beta chains from one sample, sequenced in a study of blood T cell repertoires in COVID-19. Measured with immunoSEQ multiplex PCR; TCRdb has only the in-frame clones, and not every one. The data contain some 75,000 clones, around 80% of them singletons. The sequencing sample was made of peripheral blood. These receptors came from a man aged 45-60 years with COVID-19, enrolled during active disease.

The V gene is TRBV10-3, the J gene TRBJ2-1, with D maybe TRBD2 (6 bases). There are 15 residues in the CDR3. The ends were cut back, 2 bases at V and 0 bases at J, with 8 bases in the middle. The V gene's germline CDR1 is ENHRY and CDR2 SYGVKD. The CDR3 DNA follows: TGTGCCATCAGTGAGATGGGGGGCTCCTACAATGAGCAGTTCTTC. Its protein product is CAISEMGGSYNEQFF.

J is TRBJ2-3 and V is TRBV11-2; 9 bases match TRBD1. V was pared by 6 bases and J by 5 bases, with 6 bases of the junction left unmatched. In germline, CDR1 is SGHAT, CDR2 FQNNGV. The CDR3 length is 14 residues. CDR3 nucleotides: TGTGCCAGCAGGGGACGGACAGGGGAAGATACGCAGTATTTT. Amino acid sequence: CASRGRTGEDTQYF.

The rearrangement joins TRBV24-1 to TRBJ2-3; TRBD1 agrees at 8 bases. Germline-derived CDR1 and CDR2 are KGHDR and SFDVKD. The CDR3 runs to 17 residues. V shed 1 base and J 2 bases; nucleotides not matched to a gene: 7. The CDR3 reads CATSDFAQGANTDTQYF. CDR3 in DNA: TGTGCCACCAGTGATTTCGCCCAGGGGGCCAACACAGATACGCAGTATTTT.

The chain joins TRBV25-1 to TRBJ1-4; 7 nucleotides line up with TRBD1. Germline-derived CDR1 and CDR2 are MGHDK and SYGVNS. The V gene end was trimmed by 5 bases and the J gene end by 3 bases; junction bases not matched to a gene: 9. The CDR3 spans 16 residues. Here the CDR3 reads CASSPTTGTANEKLFF. CDR3 nucleotide sequence: TGTGCCAGCAGTCCTACCACCGGGACAGCTAATGAAAAACTGTTTTTT.

The chain has TRBV30 and TRBJ2-1, with 8 bases lining up with TRBD1. The CDR3 contains 16 residues. The J segment lost 7 bases and the V segment lost 0 bases, leaving 11 bases of the junction unmatched. Germline V gives CDR1 GTSNPN, CDR2 SVGIG (reference sequence). The CDR3 DNA reads as TGTGCCTGGAGTGTACAGGGGGTAGCCTGGGGAAATGAGCAGTTCTTC. It encodes CAWSVQGVAWGNEQFF.

The chain recombines TRBV21-1 with TRBJ2-1; the table assigns TRBD2, which was not confirmed against the DNA. TRBV21-1 is flagged as a pseudogene. This CDR3 spans 17 amino acids. The CDR3 coding sequence is TGTGCCAGCAGCAAAGTTAAGTCCCGGGCCGGCGGGGATGAGCAGTTCTTC. Protein sequence: CASSKVKSRAGGDEQFF.

DNA of the CDR3: TGTGCCAGCAGTTATACAGGGGTTCCCTCCGATGAGCAGTTCTTC. It is translated as CASSYTGVPSDEQFF. The rearrangement uses TRBV6-5 and TRBJ2-1; 7 bases agree with TRBD1. J gave up 8 bases and V 3 bases, and 10 bases lay outside the gene matches. CDR3 length: 15 amino acids. Germline lookup yields CDR1 MNHEY and CDR2 SVGAGI.

V is TRBV11-2 and J is TRBJ2-5, with no clear D. The CDR3 extends over 13 amino acids. Looked up from germline, CDR1 is SGHAT and CDR2 is FQNNGV. V lost 2 bases and J lost 3, with 7 bases in between. CDR3 residues: CASSLYRKETQYF. CDR3 sequence (DNA): TGTGCCAGCAGCTTATACAGAAAAGAGACCCAGTACTTC.

V and J are TRBV7-8 and TRBJ1-2, with 8 bases aligning to TRBD1. J lost 5 bases, V lost 1 base, and 9 bases had no gene match. Germline CDR1 and CDR2: SGHVS and FQNEAQ. The CDR3 extends over 16 amino acids. CDR3 region: CASSLVPTGTGYGYTF. CDR3 nucleotide sequence: TGTGCCAGCAGCTTAGTGCCCACCGGGACAGGATATGGCTACACCTTC.